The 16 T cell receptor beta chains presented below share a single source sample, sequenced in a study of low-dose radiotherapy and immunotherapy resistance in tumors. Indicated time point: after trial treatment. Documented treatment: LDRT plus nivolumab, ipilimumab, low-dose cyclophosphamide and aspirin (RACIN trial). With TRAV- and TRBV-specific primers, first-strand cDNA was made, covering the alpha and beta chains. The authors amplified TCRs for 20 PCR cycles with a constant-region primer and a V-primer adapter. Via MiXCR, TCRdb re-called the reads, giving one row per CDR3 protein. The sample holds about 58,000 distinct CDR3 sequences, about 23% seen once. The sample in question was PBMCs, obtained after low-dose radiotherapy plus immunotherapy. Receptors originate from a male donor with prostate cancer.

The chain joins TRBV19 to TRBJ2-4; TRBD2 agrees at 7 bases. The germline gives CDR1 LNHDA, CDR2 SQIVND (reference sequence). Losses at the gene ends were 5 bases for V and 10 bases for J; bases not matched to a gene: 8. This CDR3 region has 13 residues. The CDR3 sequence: CASSASGLEIQYF. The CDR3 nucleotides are TGTGCCAGTAGTGCTAGCGGTCTGGAAATTCAGTACTTC.

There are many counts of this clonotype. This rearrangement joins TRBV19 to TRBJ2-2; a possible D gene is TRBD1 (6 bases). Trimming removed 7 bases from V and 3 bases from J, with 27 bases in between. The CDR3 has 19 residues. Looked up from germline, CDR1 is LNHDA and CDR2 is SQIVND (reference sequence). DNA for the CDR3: TGTGCCAGTACCACAATGAGTTCCCGGGACAAAAGGGACACCGGGGAGCTGTTTTTT. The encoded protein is CASTTMSSRDKRDTGELFF. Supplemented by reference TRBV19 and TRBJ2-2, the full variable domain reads DGGITQSPKYLFRKEGQNVTLSCEQNLNHDAMYWYRQDPGQGLRLIYYSQIVNDFQKGDIAEGYSVSREKKESFPLTVTSAQKNPTAFYLCASTTMSSRDKRDTGELFFGEGSRLTVL.

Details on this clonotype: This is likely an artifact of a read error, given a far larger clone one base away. The CDR3, as DNA: TGTGTCCTAAGACAGGACAGAGAGAACACTGAAGCTTTCTTT. This translates into CVLRQDRENTEAFF. The chain uses TRBV10-2 and TRBJ1-1; D perhaps matches TRBD1 (6 bases). The germline CDR1 and CDR2 sequences are WSHSY and SAAADI. This CDR3 has 14 amino acids.

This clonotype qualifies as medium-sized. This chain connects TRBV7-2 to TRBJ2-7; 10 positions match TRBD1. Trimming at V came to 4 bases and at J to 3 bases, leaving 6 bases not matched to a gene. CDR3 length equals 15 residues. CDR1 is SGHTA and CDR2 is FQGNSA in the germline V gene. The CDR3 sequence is CASSSRTGGIYEQYF. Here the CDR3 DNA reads TGTGCCAGCAGCTCCAGGACAGGGGGGATCTACGAGCAGTACTTC.

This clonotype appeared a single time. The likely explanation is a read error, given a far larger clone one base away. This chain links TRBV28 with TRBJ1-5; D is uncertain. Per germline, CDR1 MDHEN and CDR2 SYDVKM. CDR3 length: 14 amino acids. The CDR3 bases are TGTGCCACCAGTAGAAGTAAGATCAATCAGCCCCAGCATTTT. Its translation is CATSRSKINQPQHF. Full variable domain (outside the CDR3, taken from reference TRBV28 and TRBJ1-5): DVKVTQSSRYLVKRTGEKVFLECVQDMDHENMFWYRQDPGLGLRLIYFSYDVKMKEKGDIPEGYSVSREKKERFSLILESASTNQTSMYLCATSRSKINQPQHFGDGTRLSIL.

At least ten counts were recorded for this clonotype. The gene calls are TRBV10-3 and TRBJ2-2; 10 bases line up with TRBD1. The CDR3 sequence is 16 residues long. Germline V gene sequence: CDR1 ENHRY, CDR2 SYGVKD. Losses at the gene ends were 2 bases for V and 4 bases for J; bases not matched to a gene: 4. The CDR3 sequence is CAISEAGTGVTGELFF. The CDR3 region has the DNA TGTGCCATCAGTGAGGCCGGGACAGGGGTCACCGGGGAGCTGTTTTTT.

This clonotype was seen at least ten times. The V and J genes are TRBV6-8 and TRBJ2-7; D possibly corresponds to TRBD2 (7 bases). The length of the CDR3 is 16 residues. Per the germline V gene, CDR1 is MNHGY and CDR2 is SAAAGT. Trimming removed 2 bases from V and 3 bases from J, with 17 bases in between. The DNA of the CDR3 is TGTGCCAGCAGTTACACGGGACAAAGGGAGGGCTACGAGCAGTACTTC. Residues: CASSYTGQREGYEQYF.

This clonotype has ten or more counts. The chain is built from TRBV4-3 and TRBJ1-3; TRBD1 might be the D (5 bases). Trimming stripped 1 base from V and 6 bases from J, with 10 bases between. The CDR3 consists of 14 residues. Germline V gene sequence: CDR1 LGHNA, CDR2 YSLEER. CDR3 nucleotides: TGCGCCAGCAGCCAAGGCCTCGGGGCAAACACCATATATTTT. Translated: CASSQGLGANTIYF.

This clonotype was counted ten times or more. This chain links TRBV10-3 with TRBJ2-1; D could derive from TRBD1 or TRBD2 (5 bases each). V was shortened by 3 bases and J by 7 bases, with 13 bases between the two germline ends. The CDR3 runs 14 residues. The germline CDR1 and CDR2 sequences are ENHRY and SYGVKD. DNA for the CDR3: TGTGCCATCAGTGATATTCAGGGCGGGAATGAGCAGTTCTTC. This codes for CAISDIQGGNEQFF.

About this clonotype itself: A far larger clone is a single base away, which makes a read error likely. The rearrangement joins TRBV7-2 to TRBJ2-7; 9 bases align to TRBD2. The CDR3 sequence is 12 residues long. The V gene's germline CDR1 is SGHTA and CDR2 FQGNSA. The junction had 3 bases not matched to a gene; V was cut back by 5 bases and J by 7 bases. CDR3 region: CASSVSGGEQYF. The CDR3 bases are TGTGCCAGCAGCGTTAGCGGGGGAGAGCAGTACTTC.

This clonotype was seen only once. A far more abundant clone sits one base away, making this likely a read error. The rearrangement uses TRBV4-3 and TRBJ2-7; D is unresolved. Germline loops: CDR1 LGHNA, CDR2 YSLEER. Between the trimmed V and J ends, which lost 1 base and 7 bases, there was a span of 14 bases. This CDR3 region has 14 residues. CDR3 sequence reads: CASSQAQTYNEQYF. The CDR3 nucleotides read TGCGCCAGCAGCCAAGCCCAGACCTACAATGAGCAGTACTTC.

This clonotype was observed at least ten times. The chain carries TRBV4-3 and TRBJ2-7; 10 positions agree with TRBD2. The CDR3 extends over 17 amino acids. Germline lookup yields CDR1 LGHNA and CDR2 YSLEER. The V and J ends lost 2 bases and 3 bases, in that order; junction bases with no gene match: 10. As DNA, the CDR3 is TGCGCCAGCAGCCAACCTCGGGTAGCGGGGGGTCACTACGAGCAGTACTTC. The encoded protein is CASSQPRVAGGHYEQYF.

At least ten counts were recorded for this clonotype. The CDR3 bases are TGCGCCAGCAGCCAAGAGGTACTAGCGGGGGGTGACAATGAGCAGTTCTTC. Amino acid sequence: CASSQEVLAGGDNEQFF. The rearrangement uses TRBV4-3 and TRBJ2-1; 12 bases map to TRBD2. With V trimmed by 0 bases and J by 5 bases, 5 bases remained unmatched. This CDR3 has 17 amino acids. Germline CDR1 and CDR2: LGHNA and YSLEER.

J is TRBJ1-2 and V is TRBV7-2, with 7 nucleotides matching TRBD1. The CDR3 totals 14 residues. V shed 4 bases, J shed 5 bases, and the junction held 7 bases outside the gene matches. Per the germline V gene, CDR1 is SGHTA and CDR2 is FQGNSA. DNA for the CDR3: TGTGCCAGCAGCTGGCCGGGACAGTCGTATGGCTACACCTTC. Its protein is CASSWPGQSYGYTF.

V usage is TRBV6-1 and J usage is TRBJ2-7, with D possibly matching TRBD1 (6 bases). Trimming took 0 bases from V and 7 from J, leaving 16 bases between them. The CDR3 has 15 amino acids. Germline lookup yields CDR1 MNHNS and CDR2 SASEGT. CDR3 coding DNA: TGTGCCAGCAGTGAAGCGGGGGCCGCGACCGGAGAGCAGTACTTC. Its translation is CASSEAGAATGEQYF.

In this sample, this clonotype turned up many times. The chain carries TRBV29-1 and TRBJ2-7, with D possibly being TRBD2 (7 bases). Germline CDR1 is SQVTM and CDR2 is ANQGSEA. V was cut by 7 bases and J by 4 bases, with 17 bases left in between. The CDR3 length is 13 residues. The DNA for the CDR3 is TGCAGCGCCAAGGGGGAGGGCGGGTACGAGCAGTACTTC. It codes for CSAKGEGGYEQYF.